A single sample is the source of the 32 T cell receptor beta chains below, sequenced in a study of blood T cell repertoires in COVID-19. Using immunoSEQ multiplex PCR, the repertoire was profiled, and TCRdb retains in-frame clones only, with some absent. The data contain 80,000 to 100,000 clones, about 85% of them singletons. What was sequenced was peripheral blood. Receptors were obtained from an older man with acute or convalescent COVID-19.

Worth noting for this clone: At one boundary the junction diverges from the germline segment, which might be a read error. The gene calls are TRBV2 and TRBJ1-2, with a weak D call TRBD1 (6 bases). The length of the CDR3 is 12 residues. Per the germline V gene, CDR1 is SNHLY and CDR2 is FYNNEI. CDR3 bases: TGTGCCAGCAGTCAGGGGAACTATGGCCACACCTTC. The encoded protein is CASSQGNYGHTF.

The chain combines TRBV5-1 with TRBJ1-6, with TRBD1 identical over 9 bases. The CDR3 has 14 amino acids. CDR1 is SGHRS, CDR2 YFSETQ, per germline. Losses at the gene ends were 2 bases for V and 8 bases for J; bases not matched to a gene: 2. For the CDR3, the DNA is TGCGCCAGCAGCTTACAGGGGGCAGATTCACCCCTCCACTTT. Amino acid sequence: CASSLQGADSPLHF.

The chain recombines TRBV29-1 with TRBJ1-2, with TRBD1 identical over 7 bases. Germline CDR1 SQVTM, CDR2 ANQGSEA. This CDR3 spans 13 amino acids. After removal of 5 bases from V and 6 bases from J, the junction contained 9 bases not matched to a gene. CDR3 residues: CSVPTGIFNGYTF. DNA of the CDR3: TGCAGCGTTCCGACAGGGATCTTCAATGGCTACACCTTC.

V and J are TRBV7-6 and TRBJ2-5; weak D call: TRBD1 (6 bases). The germline V and J ends were trimmed by 10 bases and 5 bases, with 14 bases remaining between them. The CDR3 contains 12 residues. Per germline, CDR1 SGHVS and CDR2 FNYEAQ. In DNA, the CDR3 is TGTGCCACCTCCGGGACAAAGGAGACCCAGTACTTC. Translating it yields CATSGTKETQYF.

The rearrangement links TRBV11-3 to TRBJ2-2; D is perhaps TRBD2 (6 bases). This CDR3 is 16 amino acids long. Germline V gives CDR1 SGHNT, CDR2 YENEEA. Trimming took 0 bases from V and 4 from J, leaving 12 bases between them. CDR3 sequence reads: CASSLERGGSTGELFF. The CDR3 DNA sequence: TGTGCCAGCAGCTTAGAGAGAGGAGGGAGCACCGGGGAGCTGTTTTTT.

The rearrangement joins TRBV6-6 to TRBJ2-2; D uncertain. The CDR3 length is 14 residues. Germline CDR1 is MNHNY and CDR2 is SVGAGI (reference sequence). Trimming stripped 6 bases from V and 2 bases from J, with 10 bases between. This CDR3 is CASSPRINTGELFF. The CDR3 DNA reads as TGTGCCAGCAGCCCCAGGATTAACACCGGGGAGCTGTTTTTT.

J is TRBJ1-4 and V is TRBV5-5; D is undetermined. This CDR3 has 15 residues. The V gene lost 2 bases and the J gene lost 4 bases, with 12 bases spanning the gap. The V gene's germline CDR1 is SGHKS and CDR2 YYEKEE (reference sequence). The chain's CDR3 is CASSLSLAGNEKLFF. In nucleotides, the CDR3 is TGTGCCAGCAGCTTATCACTAGCGGGTAATGAAAAACTGTTTTTT. Combining the CDR3 with reference TRBV5-5 and TRBJ1-4 gives the whole variable domain DAGVTQSPTHLIKTRGQQVTLRCSPISGHKSVSWYQQVLGQGPQFIFQYYEKEERGRGNFPDRFSARQFPNYSSELNVNALLLGDSALYLCASSLSLAGNEKLFFGSGTQLSVL.

The V gene is TRBV28, the J gene TRBJ1-5, with D perhaps matching TRBD1 (5 bases). V lost 0 bases, J lost 4 bases, and 13 bases lay in between. CDR1 is MDHEN, CDR2 SYDVKM, per germline. The CDR3 contains 16 residues. In DNA, the CDR3 is TGTGCCAGCAGTTTATGGGGGGGAGGTAGGAATCAGCCCCAGCATTTT. Translated, it gives CASSLWGGGRNQPQHF.

The genes are TRBV5-5 and TRBJ1-4, with TRBD1 matching over 7 bases. CDR1 is SGHKS and CDR2 is YYEKEE in the germline V gene (reference sequence). This CDR3 spans 14 amino acids. The J segment lost 1 base and the V segment lost 4 bases, leaving 1 base of the junction unmatched. CDR3 bases: TGTGCCAGCAGCCGGACAGGAACTAATGAAAAACTGTTTTTT. Translated, it gives CASSRTGTNEKLFF.

This rearrangement joins TRBV4-1 to TRBJ2-7, with 10 bases that match TRBD1. With V trimmed by 6 bases and J by 3 bases, 8 bases remained unmatched. This CDR3 is built from 15 residues. Germline-derived CDR1 and CDR2 are MGHRA and YSYEKL. CDR3: CASSPPGQGYYEQYF. In DNA form, the CDR3 reads TGCGCCAGCAGTCCACCGGGACAGGGGTACTACGAGCAGTACTTC.

CDR3 sequence reads: CASSVGFRNYGYTF. CDR3 coding DNA: TGTGCCAGCAGCGTAGGGTTCAGAAACTATGGCTACACCTTC. J is TRBJ1-2 and V is TRBV9; unclear D gene. Germline V lookup: CDR1 SGDLS, CDR2 YYNGEE. V was pared by 0 bases and J by 2 bases, with 8 bases between. The CDR3 has 14 amino acids. The whole variable domain, remainder taken from reference TRBV9 and TRBJ1-2, is DSGVTQTPKHLITATGQRVTLRCSPRSGDLSVYWYQQSLDQGLQFLIQYYNGEERAKGNILERFSAQQFPDLHSELNLSSLELGDSALYFCASSVGFRNYGYTFGSGTRLTVV.

The chain carries TRBV7-8 and TRBJ1-6; D is possibly TRBD1 (5 bases). The CDR3 runs 18 residues. V gave up 4 bases and J gave up 0 bases, with 16 bases separating them. Germline V gene sequence: CDR1 SGHVS, CDR2 FQNEAQ. DNA for the CDR3: TGTGCCAGCAGCTCCCCGGAGGGGTTGAGCTCCTATAATTCACCCCTCCACTTT. Its translation is CASSSPEGLSSYNSPLHF.

For this clone: The junction departs from germline at one end; a sequencing error may be responsible. V usage is TRBV6-5 and J usage is TRBJ2-7; 7 bases map to TRBD1. The CDR3 covers 14 residues. Germline loops: CDR1 MNHEY, CDR2 SVGAGI. The CDR3 spells CASSYFGQDYEQYF. CDR3 DNA sequence: TGTGCCAGCAGCTACTTCGGACAGGACTACGAGCAGTACTTC.

This clone was recorded a few times. The chain couples TRBV28 to TRBJ1-2, with D possibly TRBD1 on 5 matching bases. V was clipped by 6 bases and J by 4 bases, with 18 bases between them. This CDR3 spans 15 amino acids. In germline, CDR1 is MDHEN, CDR2 SYDVKM. The CDR3 coding sequence is TGTGCCAGCAGACCCGGAGGGGATCGAAGCTATGGCTACACCTTC. It codes for CASRPGGDRSYGYTF.

The V gene is TRBV5-8, the J gene TRBJ2-6; 8 bases are a match to TRBD1. The CDR3 length is 16 residues. V trimming: 3 bases; J trimming: 2 bases; junction bases outside the gene matches: 4. In germline, CDR1 is SGHTS, CDR2 YDEGEE. The CDR3 sequence is CASSWDRSAGANVLTF. Here the CDR3 DNA reads TGTGCCAGCAGCTGGGACAGGTCAGCTGGGGCCAACGTCCTGACTTTC.

The chain links TRBV4-2 to TRBJ2-2, with TRBD2 as a possible D gene (5 bases). The V end lost 0 bases, the J end lost 5 bases, and 16 bases lay between the germline ends. Germline V gene lookup returns CDR1 LGHNA and CDR2 YNFKEQ. The CDR3 is 17 amino acids. The DNA of the CDR3 is TGTGCCAGCAGCCAAGATATAACGCGGGCAGGAACCGGGGAGCTGTTTTTT. Amino acid sequence: CASSQDITRAGTGELFF.

The chain joins TRBV3-1 (or the pseudogene TRBV3-2) to TRBJ2-3, with 10 bases identical to TRBD1. The length of the CDR3 is 18 residues. Looked up from germline, CDR1 is LGHDT and CDR2 is YNNKEL (reference sequence). Unmatched junction bases numbered 8, after V lost 0 bases and J lost 2 bases. CDR3 sequence: CASSQDGWDRGFTDTQYF. CDR3 DNA: TGTGCCAGCAGCCAAGATGGGTGGGACAGGGGATTCACAGATACGCAGTATTTT.

The chain joins TRBV5-6 to TRBJ1-2; 8 bases are shared with TRBD1. The trim removed 2 bases at V and 5 bases at J, leaving 8 bases unmatched. This CDR3 is 15 amino acids long. Germline assignment: CDR1 SGHDT and CDR2 YYEEEE. CDR3 sequence reads: CASSFKLQGGYGYTF. The CDR3 DNA reads TGTGCCAGCAGCTTTAAATTACAGGGGGGATATGGCTACACCTTC.

This clone was recorded only once. The chain recombines TRBV2 with TRBJ1-5, with D maybe TRBD1 (5 bases). V shed 3 bases and J shed 1 base, with 7 bases lying between them. The CDR3 covers 14 residues. Germline values: CDR1 SNHLY, CDR2 FYNNEI. DNA of the CDR3: TGTGCCAGCAGTGAGGGGGGAAGCAATCAGCCCCAGCATTTT. The encoded protein is CASSEGGSNQPQHF.

J is TRBJ1-5 and V is TRBV12-3 or TRBV12-4; 9 nucleotides agree with TRBD1. The CDR3 is 13 residues long. With 5 bases clipped from V and 7 bases from J, the junction kept 3 bases outside the gene matches. The DNA for the CDR3 is TGTGCCAGCAGTGGGGACAGGGTGCAGCCCCAGCATTTT. Protein product: CASSGDRVQPQHF.

This chain links TRBV6-5 with TRBJ1-2; D not certain. Deletions cut 2 bases from V and 3 bases from J, with 10 bases between. CDR3 length equals 14 residues. Germline V gene sequence: CDR1 MNHEY, CDR2 SVGAGI. The CDR3 DNA reads TGTGCCAGCAGTTACGACCCAACAGACTATGGCTACACCTTC. This translates into CASSYDPTDYGYTF.

The chain combines TRBV5-1 with TRBJ1-2; 12 bases agree with TRBD1. Per the germline V gene, CDR1 is SGHRS and CDR2 is YFSETQ. The length of the CDR3 is 15 residues. After removal of 3 bases from V and 2 bases from J, the junction contained 2 bases not matched to a gene. The CDR3 spells CASSSGTGGNYGYTF. The CDR3 region has the DNA TGCGCCAGCAGCTCGGGGACAGGGGGCAACTATGGCTACACCTTC.

The V gene is TRBV21-1, the J gene TRBJ1-1. TRBV21-1 is classified as a pseudogene. The CDR3 spans 14 residues. CDR3 in DNA: TGTGCCAGCAGCAAGGGGGGGACCTACACTGAAGCTTTCTTT. Translation gives CASSKGGTYTEAFF.

The chain links TRBV28 to TRBJ2-7; 7 nucleotides line up with TRBD1. This CDR3 region has 12 residues. Trimming removed 8 bases from V and 3 bases from J; junction bases left unmatched: 4. CDR1 is MDHEN and CDR2 is SYDVKM in the germline V gene. The CDR3 loop reads CASQDRNYEQYV. CDR3 in DNA: TGTGCCAGCCAGGACAGGAACTACGAGCAGTACGTC.

This clone is a singleton in its sample. J is TRBJ2-2 and V is TRBV29-1; a possible D gene is TRBD2 (5 bases). The V gene's germline CDR1 is SQVTM and CDR2 ANQGSEA. V lost 3 bases to trimming and J lost 8 bases, with 13 bases between them. The CDR3 sequence is 13 residues long. The CDR3 here is CSVEPAGGGELFF. The CDR3 nucleotides are TGCAGCGTTGAGCCCGCAGGCGGGGGGGAGCTGTTTTTT.

The chain uses TRBV21-1 and TRBJ1-6; TRBD1 was called by the table and not checked on the DNA. TRBV21-1 is designated a pseudogene. CDR3 length: 14 amino acids. As DNA, the CDR3 is TGTGCCAGCGCATGGGACAGCCATAATTCACCCCTCCACTTT. It codes for CASAWDSHNSPLHF.

This sequence joins TRBV4-1 and TRBJ1-5; D gene uncertain. Looked up from germline, CDR1 is MGHRA and CDR2 is YSYEKL. The V end was cut by 0 bases, the J end by 6 bases, with 6 bases between. This CDR3 region has 13 residues. This CDR3 reads CASSQDLFQPQHF. The CDR3 nucleotides are TGCGCCAGCAGCCAAGATCTTTTTCAGCCCCAGCATTTT.

This chain connects TRBV19 to TRBJ1-1; 7 bases line up with TRBD1. V trimming: 4 bases; J trimming: 6 bases; junction bases outside the gene matches: 11. In germline, CDR1 is LNHDA, CDR2 SQIVND (reference sequence). CDR3 length equals 15 residues. CDR3 amino acids: CASSTSQQGLAEAFF. Here the CDR3 DNA reads TGTGCCAGTAGTACCAGTCAACAGGGGCTCGCTGAAGCTTTCTTT.

V and J are TRBV28 and TRBJ1-4; no definite D call. Germline values: CDR1 MDHEN, CDR2 SYDVKM. This CDR3 contains 13 residues. V was trimmed by 8 bases and J by 5 bases, leaving 12 bases between them. CDR3 loop: CASGRGGNEKLFF. As DNA, the CDR3 is TGTGCCAGCGGGCGGGGAGGCAATGAAAAACTGTTTTTT. The variable domain in full, completed from reference TRBV28 and TRBJ1-4, reads DVKVTQSSRYLVKRTGEKVFLECVQDMDHENMFWYRQDPGLGLRLIYFSYDVKMKEKGDIPEGYSVSREKKERFSLILESASTNQTSMYLCASGRGGNEKLFFGSGTQLSVL.

V is TRBV29-1 and J is TRBJ1-2; D not certain. Trimming left V 2 bases short and J 6 bases short, with 10 bases between. This CDR3 region has 12 residues. Germline-derived CDR1 and CDR2 are SQVTM and ANQGSEA. The CDR3 DNA reads TGCAGCGTTGAACGCCAGTTGCATGGCTACACCTTC. It is translated as CSVERQLHGYTF.

The chain links TRBV11-1 to TRBJ2-2, with 12 nucleotides matching TRBD2. V lost 0 bases, J lost 2 bases, and 4 bases stayed unmatched. Germline V CDR1 and CDR2: SGHAT, FQDESV (reference sequence). The CDR3 has 18 amino acids. The CDR3 protein is CASSLAGLAGVNTGELFF. The CDR3 bases are TGTGCCAGCAGCTTAGCGGGACTAGCGGGCGTAAACACCGGGGAGCTGTTTTTT. Filled out from reference TRBV11-1 and TRBJ2-2, the complete variable domain reads EAEVAQSPRYKITEKSQAVAFWCDPISGHATLYWYRQILGQGPELLVQFQDESVVDDSQLPKDRFSAERLKGVDSTLKIQPAELGDSAMYLCASSLAGLAGVNTGELFFGEGSRLTVL.

The CDR3 loop reads CASSSGGVDGNTIYF. CDR3 DNA sequence: TGTGCCAGTAGTAGCGGAGGCGTGGATGGAAACACCATATATTTT. The chain has TRBV19 and TRBJ1-3; unclear D gene. The CDR3 contains 15 residues. V was shortened by 4 bases and J by 3 bases, with 13 bases between the two germline ends. CDR1 is LNHDA, CDR2 SQIVND, per germline (reference sequence).